The sequence of this T cell receptor (beta chain) was determined in a study of blood T cell repertoires in COVID-19 (dated by TCRdb to the early 2020s). A note on the overall study: Collaborator samples came from the United States, Italy and Spain and covered acute and convalescent phases of COVID-19. The material from the prospective study consisted of cDNA or gDNA derived from T cells, B-cell-depleted T cells, or PBMCs. Subjects who had been exposed to COVID-19, were actively infected with it, or had recovered from it provided the deeply sampled blood TCRbeta repertoires that made up the dataset. A freely available public database, intended as a resource for researchers studying the immune response to SARS-CoV-2, is where the repertoires were released. Samples came from the ongoing ImmuneRACE study (first 160 participants) plus 1,254 subjects from 6 global collaborators. A de-identified subject ID, COVID-19 status, age in years and sex were almost always included in the sample metadata. Where available, HLA class I and class II types were taken from metadata supplied by the sample provider and were not determined by assay-based typing.

CDR1 LNHNV and CDR2 YYDKDF are derived from the germline V gene (reference sequence). The CDR3 sequence holds 14 residues, the cysteine and phenylalanine included. The read is trimmed to its CDR3 DNA, 42 bases read in frame from base 1. Between the V and J ends, shortened by 1 base and 6 bases respectively, the junction contains 10 bases. Each collaborating institution followed its own protocols to collect whole blood in K2EDTA tubes. Collaborator samples were shipped for TCRbeta analysis as frozen whole blood, isolated PBMCs, or DNA extracted from either sample type. Broad study findings and their caveats: The quantity of clinical and demographic metadata differed by source and by participant and was supplied without curation.

As regards this clone: Its recognized antigen is unknown. Base qualities were left out, and no much larger clone turns up one base away.

TCRbeta CDR3 regions were amplified from genomic DNA by means of the immunoSEQ Assay, a bias-controlled multiplex PCR. Regarding the original processing steps: The number of nucleated cells in each sample was estimated by amplification of reference gene primers within the assay. Sequence reads were collapsed and filtered to measure the absolute abundance of every unique TCRbeta CDR3 rearrangement. For each sample, productive Simpson clonality was calculated by taking the square root of Simpson's diversity index across productive rearrangements. The source is immuneACCESS, and TCRdb retained only in-frame sequences with V and J called. Part of the clones is not carried over; for the studies checked, unresolved V genes explain less than half of this, and the remainder is unexplained. The D gene and trimming were derived from the DNA, and the V and J assignments and clone size from that table. The table for this sample lists some 99,000 clones; roughly 85% of them were counted only once. Of the sample, over 15% falls within the top ten clones.

Sequencing was done on a sample of peripheral blood. The rearranged segments are TRBV15 and TRBJ1-5; confidence is insufficient to name the D gene. This receptor was identified in a woman aged 60-75 years with acute or convalescent COVID-19. The nucleotide sequence reads as follows: TGTGCCACCAGCAGAGCCGAGGGTACTCAGCCCCAGCATTTT. This encodes CATSRAEGTQPQHF.